A selection of T cell receptor beta chains follows, all from one sample in a study of blood T cell repertoires in COVID-19. Repertoires were generated with immunoSEQ multiplex PCR, while TCRdb's copy carries only in-frame clones and drops some. The table lists about 220,000 clones, approximately 80% of them singletons. Sequenced material: PBMCs or T cells enriched from blood (not recorded which). The receptors here all came from a woman in her sixties who had recovered from COVID-19. CDR3s include the opening cysteine and the closing phenylalanine or tryptophan. Fields, in order: V gene, J gene, D gene, clone size, CDR3 DNA, CDR3 protein. D genes are given only for firm matches. Size is stated for part of the rows, as once, few or many counts, or as a class when the clone is expanded.

V: TRBV18
J: TRBJ1-1
D: .
size: .
DNA: TGTGCCAGCTCACCACAGGCAGGGAACACTGAAGCTTTCTTT
CDR3: CASSPQAGNTEAFF

V: TRBV9
J: TRBJ2-1
D: TRBD2
size: once
DNA: TGTGCCAGCAGCGTAGCCGGGACTAGCGGGGGGGCCTACAATGAGCAGTTCTTC
CDR3: CASSVAGTSGGAYNEQFF

V: TRBV27
J: TRBJ1-2
D: .
size: .
DNA: TGTGCCAGCAGGGACCTATACAGGGATGCTAACTATGGCTACACCTTC
CDR3: CASRDLYRDANYGYTF

V: TRBV2
J: TRBJ2-1
D: .
size: .
DNA: TGTGCCAGCAGCGGACAGACCCCCTCAATTTTCGGGCAGTTCTTC
CDR3: CASSGQTPSIFGQFF

V: TRBV7-2
J: TRBJ2-7
D: .
size: .
DNA: TGTGCCAGCAGCTTGGGGCCCGATCCTTACGAGCAGTACTTC
CDR3: CASSLGPDPYEQYF

V: TRBV6-1
J: TRBJ1-5
D: .
size: .
DNA: TGTGCCAGCAGTGAAGGCAGGGTAGGTCAGCCCCAGCATTTT
CDR3: CASSEGRVGQPQHF

V: TRBV7-2
J: TRBJ1-2
D: TRBD1
size: .
DNA: TGTGCCAGCAGCTGGTCGGGACAGGGTGATGGCTACACCTTC
CDR3: CASSWSGQGDGYTF

V: TRBV7-3
J: TRBJ2-5
D: .
size: .
DNA: TGTGCCAGCAGCCCCGGGAATCAAGAGACCCAGTACTTC
CDR3: CASSPGNQETQYF

V: TRBV10-3
J: TRBJ2-1
D: .
size: .
DNA: TGTGCCATCAGTGAGACGATTAAGAGCTCCTACAATGAGCAGTTCTTC
CDR3: CAISETIKSSYNEQFF

V: TRBV12-3/TRBV12-4
J: TRBJ1-2
D: TRBD1
size: .
DNA: TGTGCCAGCAGCTACACAGGGGGAGGCTACACCTTC
CDR3: CASSYTGGGYTF

V: TRBV29-1
J: TRBJ1-1
D: .
size: .
DNA: TGCAGCGCTAAGGACGGGATGAACACTGAAGCTTTCTTT
CDR3: CSAKDGMNTEAFF

V: TRBV21-1
J: TRBJ1-2
D: .
size: few
DNA: TGTGCCAGCACTCCCAAGGAGACAGGGGTCTATGGCTACACCTTC
CDR3: CASTPKETGVYGYTF

V: TRBV6-5
J: TRBJ2-5
D: .
size: .
DNA: TGTGCCAGCATTCGGGCCCCGGGGGTACAAGAGACCCAGTACTTC
CDR3: CASIRAPGVQETQYF

V: TRBV3-1/TRBV3-2
J: TRBJ1-1
D: .
size: .
DNA: TGTGCCAGCAGCCAAGGACAGTTGAGGACTGAAGCTTTCTTT
CDR3: CASSQGQLRTEAFF

V: TRBV12-2
J: TRBJ1-3
D: .
size: .
DNA: TGTGCAAGTCGCATTCCAGACAGAGACGCTGGAAACACCATATATTTT
CDR3: CASRIPDRDAGNTIYF

V: TRBV5-4
J: TRBJ2-7
D: TRBD2
size: .
DNA: TGTGCCAGCAGCAAACGGACTAGCGGGACGGGGTTTTCCTACGAGCAGTACTTC
CDR3: CASSKRTSGTGFSYEQYF

V: TRBV19
J: TRBJ2-5
D: TRBD2
size: .
DNA: TGTGCCAGTAGCCTGGGCGGCGGGGGGGCCCAAGAGACCCAGTACTTC
CDR3: CASSLGGGGAQETQYF

V: TRBV7-9
J: TRBJ1-1
D: .
size: .
DNA: TGTGCCAGCAGCTTATGGTCAGGGTGGACTGAAGCTTTCTTT
CDR3: CASSLWSGWTEAFF

V: TRBV4-1
J: TRBJ1-6
D: .
size: .
DNA: TGCGCCAGCAGCCAAGGGAGTGGGGGGGATTCACCCCTCCACTTT
CDR3: CASSQGSGGDSPLHF

V: TRBV4-1
J: TRBJ2-3
D: TRBD1
size: few
DNA: TGCGCCAGCAGCCGGACGGGGACAGGGAAATTCACAGATACGCAGTATTTT
CDR3: CASSRTGTGKFTDTQYF

V: TRBV7-2
J: TRBJ1-5
D: .
size: .
DNA: TGTGCCAGCAGCTTATGGGAGGGGAACCAGCCCCAGCATTTT
CDR3: CASSLWEGNQPQHF

V: TRBV6-5
J: TRBJ2-1
D: .
size: .
DNA: TGTGCCAGCAGTCTGGGGAGCTCCTACAATGAGCAGTTCTTC
CDR3: CASSLGSSYNEQFF

V: TRBV15
J: TRBJ2-1
D: TRBD2
size: .
DNA: TGTGCCACCAGCAGAGCACTAGCGGGAGTAGTTGAGCAGTTCTTC
CDR3: CATSRALAGVVEQFF

V: TRBV15
J: TRBJ1-4
D: TRBD1
size: .
DNA: TGTGCCACCACTTCCTCACAGGGGGATTCTGAAAAACTGTTTTTT
CDR3: CATTSSQGDSEKLFF

V: TRBV7-2
J: TRBJ1-1
D: .
size: .
DNA: TGTGCCAGCAGCCCCCGTGGGGGGAGGGACACTGAAGCTTTCTTT
CDR3: CASSPRGGRDTEAFF

V: TRBV9
J: TRBJ2-7
D: TRBD1
size: .
DNA: TGTGCCAGCAGCGCAAAGCCCGGGACAGGGTGGTACGAGCAGTACTTC
CDR3: CASSAKPGTGWYEQYF

V: TRBV10-3
J: TRBJ2-7
D: .
size: .
DNA: TGTGCCATCAGTGAGTCGGGGGGGGCCCCCTCTCGCCAGCAGTACTTC
CDR3: CAISESGGAPSRQQYF

V: TRBV27
J: TRBJ1-2
D: TRBD1
size: .
DNA: TGTGCCAGCAGGACGGGACAGAACTATGGCTACACCTTC
CDR3: CASRTGQNYGYTF

V: TRBV7-2
J: TRBJ1-2
D: .
size: .
DNA: TGTGCCAGCAGCTTAGGAACGGGATGGGTCTATGGCTACACCTTC
CDR3: CASSLGTGWVYGYTF

V: TRBV9
J: TRBJ2-5
D: TRBD2
size: .
DNA: TGTGCCAGCAGCGAGGGGAGCGGGAGTCAGGAGACCCAGTACTTC
CDR3: CASSEGSGSQETQYF

V: TRBV11-2
J: TRBJ2-3
D: TRBD1
size: .
DNA: TGTGCCAGCAGCGGGTCCCGGGACAGGTTTCGCACAGATACGCAGTATTTT
CDR3: CASSGSRDRFRTDTQYF

V: TRBV5-1
J: TRBJ2-1
D: .
size: .
DNA: TGCGCCAGCAGCCCAGGACAGTTCAATGAGCAGTTCTTC
CDR3: CASSPGQFNEQFF

V: TRBV7-3
J: TRBJ2-1
D: .
size: .
DNA: TGTGCCAGCAGCCTAGCAAGCGGACCCCATGAGCAGTTCTTC
CDR3: CASSLASGPHEQFF

V: TRBV7-9
J: TRBJ2-1
D: TRBD2
size: .
DNA: TGTGCCAGCAGCTACTTTGGGGGGGATGTTGAGCAGTTCTTC
CDR3: CASSYFGGDVEQFF

V: TRBV2
J: TRBJ1-1
D: TRBD1
size: .
DNA: TGTGCCAGCAGTTGGACAGGGACCACTGAAGCTTTCTTT
CDR3: CASSWTGTTEAFF

V: TRBV19
J: TRBJ1-5
D: TRBD1
size: .
DNA: TGTGCCGGGGGACAGGACGCTTTTAGCAATCAGCCCCAGCATTTT
CDR3: CAGGQDAFSNQPQHF

V: TRBV6-4
J: TRBJ2-2
D: TRBD2
size: .
DNA: TGTGCCAGCGGCACCGGGACTAGCGTCGGGGAGCTGTTTTTT
CDR3: CASGTGTSVGELFF

V: TRBV13
J: TRBJ1-1
D: .
size: few
DNA: TGTGCCAGCAGCCACAAACGGGGGTTAGCTGAAGCTTTCTTT
CDR3: CASSHKRGLAEAFF

V: TRBV19
J: TRBJ1-3
D: .
size: .
DNA: TGTGCCAGTAGTATAATTAGGCAGGTAAGCTCTGGAAACACCATATATTTT
CDR3: CASSIIRQVSSGNTIYF